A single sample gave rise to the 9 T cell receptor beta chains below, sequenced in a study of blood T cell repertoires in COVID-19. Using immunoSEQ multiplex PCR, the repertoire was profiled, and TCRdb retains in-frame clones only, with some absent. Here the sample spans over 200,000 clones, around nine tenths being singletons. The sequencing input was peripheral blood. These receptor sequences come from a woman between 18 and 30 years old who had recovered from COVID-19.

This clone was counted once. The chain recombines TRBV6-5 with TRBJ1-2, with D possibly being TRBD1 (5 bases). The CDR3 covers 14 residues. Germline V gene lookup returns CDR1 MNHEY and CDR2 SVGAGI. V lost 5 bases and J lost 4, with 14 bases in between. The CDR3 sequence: CASSNGGTFYGYTF. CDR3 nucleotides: TGTGCCAGCAGTAACGGGGGGACGTTCTATGGCTACACCTTC.

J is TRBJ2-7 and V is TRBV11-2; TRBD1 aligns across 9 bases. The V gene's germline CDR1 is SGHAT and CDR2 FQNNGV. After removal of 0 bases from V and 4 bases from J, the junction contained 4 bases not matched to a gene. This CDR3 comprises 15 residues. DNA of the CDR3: TGTGCCAGCAGCTTAGATGGGGGACAGGGATACGAGCAGTACTTC. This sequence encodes CASSLDGGQGYEQYF. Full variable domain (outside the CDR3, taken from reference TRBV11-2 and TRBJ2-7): EAGVAQSPRYKIIEKRQSVAFWCNPISGHATLYWYQQILGQGPKLLIQFQNNGVVDDSQLPKDRFSAERLKGVDSTLKIQPAKLEDSAVYLCASSLDGGQGYEQYFGPGTRLTVT.

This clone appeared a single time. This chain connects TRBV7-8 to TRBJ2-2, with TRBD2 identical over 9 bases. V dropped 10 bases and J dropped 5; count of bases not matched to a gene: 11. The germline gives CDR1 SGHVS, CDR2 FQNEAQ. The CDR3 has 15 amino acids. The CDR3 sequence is CATAGRTSVTGELFF. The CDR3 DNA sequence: TGTGCCACCGCGGGGCGGACTAGCGTTACCGGGGAGCTGTTTTTT.

The CDR3 loop is CASSLETSGSILTDTQYF. The CDR3, as DNA: TGTGCCAGCAGCTTAGAGACTAGCGGGAGTATTTTAACAGATACGCAGTATTTT. V usage is TRBV13 and J usage is TRBJ2-3, with 12 nucleotides matching TRBD2. Looked up from germline, CDR1 is PRHDT and CDR2 is FYEKMQ (reference sequence). This CDR3 comprises 18 residues. The V gene end was trimmed by 1 base and the J gene end by 3 bases; junction bases not matched to a gene: 8.

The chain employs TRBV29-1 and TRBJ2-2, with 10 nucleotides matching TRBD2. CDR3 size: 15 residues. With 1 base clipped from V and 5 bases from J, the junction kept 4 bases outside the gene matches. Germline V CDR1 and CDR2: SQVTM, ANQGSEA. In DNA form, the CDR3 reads TGCAGCGTTGAAGGGCTAGCGGGAGTTACCGGGGAGCTGTTTTTT. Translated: CSVEGLAGVTGELFF.

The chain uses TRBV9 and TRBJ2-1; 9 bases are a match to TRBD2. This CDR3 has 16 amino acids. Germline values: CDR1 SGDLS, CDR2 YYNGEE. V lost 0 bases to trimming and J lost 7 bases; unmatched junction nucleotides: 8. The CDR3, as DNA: TGTGCCAGCAGCGTAGATAGGGCTAGCGGGACAAATGAGCAGTTCTTC. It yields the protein CASSVDRASGTNEQFF.

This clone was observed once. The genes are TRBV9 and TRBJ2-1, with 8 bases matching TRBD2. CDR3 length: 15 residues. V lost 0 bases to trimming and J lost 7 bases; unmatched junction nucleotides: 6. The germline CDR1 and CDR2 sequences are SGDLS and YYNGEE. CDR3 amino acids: CASSVVGRDFNEQFF. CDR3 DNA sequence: TGTGCCAGCAGCGTAGTCGGGAGGGATTTTAATGAGCAGTTCTTC.

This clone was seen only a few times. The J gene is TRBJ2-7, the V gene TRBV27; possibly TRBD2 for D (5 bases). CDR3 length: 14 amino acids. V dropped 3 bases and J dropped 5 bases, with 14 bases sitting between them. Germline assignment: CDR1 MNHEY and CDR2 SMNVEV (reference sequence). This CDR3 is CASSFRTLANEQYF. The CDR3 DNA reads TGTGCCAGCAGTTTTAGGACTCTGGCTAACGAGCAGTACTTC.

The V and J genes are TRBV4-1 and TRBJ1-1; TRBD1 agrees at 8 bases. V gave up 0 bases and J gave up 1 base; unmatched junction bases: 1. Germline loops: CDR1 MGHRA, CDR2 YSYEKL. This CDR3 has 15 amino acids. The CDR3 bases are TGCGCCAGCAGCCAAGAGGACAGGGAGAACACTGAAGCTTTCTTT. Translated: CASSQEDRENTEAFF.